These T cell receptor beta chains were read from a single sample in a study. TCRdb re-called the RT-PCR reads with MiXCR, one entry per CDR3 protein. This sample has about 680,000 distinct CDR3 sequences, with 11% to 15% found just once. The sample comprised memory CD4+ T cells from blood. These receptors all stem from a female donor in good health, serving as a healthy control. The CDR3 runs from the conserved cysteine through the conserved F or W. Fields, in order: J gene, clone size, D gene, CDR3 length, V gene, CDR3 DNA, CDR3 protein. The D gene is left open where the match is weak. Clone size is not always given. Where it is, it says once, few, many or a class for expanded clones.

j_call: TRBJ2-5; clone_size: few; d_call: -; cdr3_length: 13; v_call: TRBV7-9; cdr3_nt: TGTGCCAGCAGCTTAGACGGGAGTGAGACCCAGTACTTC; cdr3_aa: CASSLDGSETQYF
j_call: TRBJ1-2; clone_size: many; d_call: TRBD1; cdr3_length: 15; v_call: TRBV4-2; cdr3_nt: TGTGCCAGCAGCTCAGACAGGGGGAGTAACTATGGCTACACCTTC; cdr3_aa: CASSSDRGSNYGYTF
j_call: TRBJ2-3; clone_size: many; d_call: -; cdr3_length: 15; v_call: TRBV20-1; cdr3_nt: TGCAGTGCTAGAGGGCCTAAGGGTGGCACAGATACGCAGTATTTT; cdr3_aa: CSARGPKGGTDTQYF
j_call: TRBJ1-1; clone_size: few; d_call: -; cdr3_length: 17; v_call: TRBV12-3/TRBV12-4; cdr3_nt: TGTGCCAGCATTTATGAGTTTCATGGGAGGGGAGGAACTGAAGCTTTCTTT; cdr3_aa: CASIYEFHGRGGTEAFF
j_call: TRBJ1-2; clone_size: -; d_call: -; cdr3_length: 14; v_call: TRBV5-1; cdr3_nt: TGCGCCAGCAGCCCAGACGGTGCGAGCTATGGCTACACCTTC; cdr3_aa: CASSPDGASYGYTF
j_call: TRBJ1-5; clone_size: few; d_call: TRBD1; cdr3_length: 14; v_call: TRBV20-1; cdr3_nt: TGCAGTGCTAGAGACAGGGGGCTCGATCAGCCCCAGCATTTT; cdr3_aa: CSARDRGLDQPQHF
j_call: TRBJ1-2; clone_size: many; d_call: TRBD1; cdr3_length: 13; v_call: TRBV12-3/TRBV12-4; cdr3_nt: TGTGCCAGCAGTTTAACAAAGGGGGCGAGCTACACCTTC; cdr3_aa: CASSLTKGASYTF
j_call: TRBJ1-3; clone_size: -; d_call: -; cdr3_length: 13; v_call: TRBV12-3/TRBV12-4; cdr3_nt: TGTGCCAGCACCTTACGACAGGGAAACACCATATATTTT; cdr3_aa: CASTLRQGNTIYF
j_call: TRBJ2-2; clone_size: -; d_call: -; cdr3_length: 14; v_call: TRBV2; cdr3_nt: TGTGCCATCTTATACGGGGCGAACACCGGGGAGCTGTTTTTT; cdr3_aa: CAILYGANTGELFF
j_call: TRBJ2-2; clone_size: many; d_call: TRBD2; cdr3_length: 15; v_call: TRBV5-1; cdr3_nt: TGCGCCAGCAGCCCCCGGACTAGCGGCACCGGGGAGCTGTTTTTT; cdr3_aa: CASSPRTSGTGELFF
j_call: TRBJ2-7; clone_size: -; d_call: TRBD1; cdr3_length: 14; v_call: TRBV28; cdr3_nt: TGTGCCAGCAGGGCGGGACAGGGGGTGTGGGAGCAGTACTTC; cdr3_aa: CASRAGQGVWEQYF
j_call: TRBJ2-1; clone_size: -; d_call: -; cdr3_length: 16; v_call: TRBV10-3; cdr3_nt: TGTGCCATCAATGGTGCCGGACAAGGGGAGTACAATGAGCAGTTCTTC; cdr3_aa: CAINGAGQGEYNEQFF
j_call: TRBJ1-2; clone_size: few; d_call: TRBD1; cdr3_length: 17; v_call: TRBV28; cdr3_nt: TGTGCCGCGGATTCAACAGGGGGCGGGGATTTCAACTATGGCTACACCTTC; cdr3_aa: CAADSTGGGDFNYGYTF
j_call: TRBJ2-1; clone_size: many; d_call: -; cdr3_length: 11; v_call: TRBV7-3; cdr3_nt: TGTGCCAGCAGCCCCGCGAATGAGCAGTTCTTC; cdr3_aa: CASSPANEQFF
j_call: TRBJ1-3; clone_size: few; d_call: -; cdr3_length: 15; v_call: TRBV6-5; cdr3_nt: TGTGCCAGCAGTTACTCGACGAGCTCTGGAAACACCATATATTTT; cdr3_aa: CASSYSTSSGNTIYF
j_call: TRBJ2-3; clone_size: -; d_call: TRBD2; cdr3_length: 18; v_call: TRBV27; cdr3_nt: TGTGCCAGCAGTTACGGCGGGACTAGCGGGAGAGGCACAGATACGCAGTATTTT; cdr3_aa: CASSYGGTSGRGTDTQYF
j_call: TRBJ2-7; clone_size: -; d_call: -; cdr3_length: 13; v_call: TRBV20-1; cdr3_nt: TGCAGTGCTCGAAGGGGGATTTCCCACGAGCAGTACTTC; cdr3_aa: CSARRGISHEQYF
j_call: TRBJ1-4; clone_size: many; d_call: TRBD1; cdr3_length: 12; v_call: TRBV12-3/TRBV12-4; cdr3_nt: TGTGCCAGCAGACAGGGGGGTGAAAAACTGTTTTTT; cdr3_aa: CASRQGGEKLFF
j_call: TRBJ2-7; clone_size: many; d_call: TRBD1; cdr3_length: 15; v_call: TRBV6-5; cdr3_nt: TGTGCCAGCAGCTTGGCCGGGACAGACTTATACGAGCAGTACTTC; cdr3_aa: CASSLAGTDLYEQYF
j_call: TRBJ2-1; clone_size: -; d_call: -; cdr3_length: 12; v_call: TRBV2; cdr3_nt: TGTGCCAGCAGGACTTGGGACAATGAGCAGTTCTTC; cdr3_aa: CASRTWDNEQFF
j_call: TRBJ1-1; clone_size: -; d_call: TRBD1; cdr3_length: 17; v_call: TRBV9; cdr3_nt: TGTGCCAGCAGCGTAGGGACAGGGGTCGAAAGGAACACTGAAGCTTTCTTT; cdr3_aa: CASSVGTGVERNTEAFF
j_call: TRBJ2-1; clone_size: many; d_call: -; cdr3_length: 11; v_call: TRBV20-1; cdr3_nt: TGCAGTGCTAGAGACTACCCTGAGCAGTTCTTC; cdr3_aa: CSARDYPEQFF
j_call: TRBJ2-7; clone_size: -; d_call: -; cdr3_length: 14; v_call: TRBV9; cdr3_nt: TGTGCCAGGGGGACGTTGGGGGGCGAGAACGAGCAGTACTTC; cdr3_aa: CARGTLGGENEQYF
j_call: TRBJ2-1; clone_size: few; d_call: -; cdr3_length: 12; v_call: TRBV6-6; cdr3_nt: TGTGCCAGCAGCGGCCAAAACAATGAGCAGTTCTTC; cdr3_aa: CASSGQNNEQFF
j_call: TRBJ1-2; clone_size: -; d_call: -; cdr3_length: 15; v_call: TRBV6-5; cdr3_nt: TGTGCCAGCAGTTACAACGCAGGGAGGAGGGATGGCTACACCTTC; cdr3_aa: CASSYNAGRRDGYTF
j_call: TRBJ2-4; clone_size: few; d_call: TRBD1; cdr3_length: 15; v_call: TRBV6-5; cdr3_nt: TGTGCCAGCACCGGGACAGGACTAGCCAAAAACATTCAGTACTTC; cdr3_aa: CASTGTGLAKNIQYF
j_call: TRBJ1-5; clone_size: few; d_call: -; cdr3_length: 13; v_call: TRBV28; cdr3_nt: TGTGCCAGCAGAACGGGGCTCAGTCAGCCCCAGCATTTT; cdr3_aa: CASRTGLSQPQHF
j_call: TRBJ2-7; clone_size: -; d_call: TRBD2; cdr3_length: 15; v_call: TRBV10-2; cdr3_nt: TGCGCCAGCATGAGGACTAGCGGGAACTCCTACGAGCAGTACTTC; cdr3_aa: CASMRTSGNSYEQYF
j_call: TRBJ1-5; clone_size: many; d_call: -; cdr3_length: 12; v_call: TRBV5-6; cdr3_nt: TGTGCCAGCAGTTTCCAGTCTCAGCCCCAGCATTTT; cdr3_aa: CASSFQSQPQHF
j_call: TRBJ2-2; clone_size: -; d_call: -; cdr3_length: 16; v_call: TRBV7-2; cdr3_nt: TGTGCCAGCAGCTTAAGGAGGTGGGACTCCACCGGGGAGCTGTTTTTT; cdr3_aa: CASSLRRWDSTGELFF
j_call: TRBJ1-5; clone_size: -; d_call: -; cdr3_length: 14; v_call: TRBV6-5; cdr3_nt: TGTGCCAGCAGTTACCAGGGTGGCAATCAGCCCCAGCATTTT; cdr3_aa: CASSYQGGNQPQHF
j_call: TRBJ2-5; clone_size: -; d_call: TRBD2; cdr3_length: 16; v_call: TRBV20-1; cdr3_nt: TGCAGTGCTAGCGGGAGGGAAACCAACTTACAAGAGACCCAGTACTTC; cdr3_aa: CSASGRETNLQETQYF
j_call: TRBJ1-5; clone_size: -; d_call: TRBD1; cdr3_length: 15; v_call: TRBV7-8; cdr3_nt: TGTGCCAGCAGCCCCCCGACAGGGCAGTATCAGCCCCAGCATTTT; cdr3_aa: CASSPPTGQYQPQHF
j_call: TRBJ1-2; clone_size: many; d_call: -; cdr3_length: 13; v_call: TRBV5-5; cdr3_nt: TGTGCCAGCAGCTCTCAGACGGAGAATGGCTACACCTTC; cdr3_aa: CASSSQTENGYTF
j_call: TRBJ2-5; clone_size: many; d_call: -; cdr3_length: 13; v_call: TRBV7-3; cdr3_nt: TGTGCCAGCAGCTTAACCTGGGGGGAGACCCAGTACTTC; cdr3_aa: CASSLTWGETQYF
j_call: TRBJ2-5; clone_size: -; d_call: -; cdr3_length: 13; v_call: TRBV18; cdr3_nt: TGTGCCAGCTCACCACGGTACGGGGAGACCCAGTACTTC; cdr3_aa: CASSPRYGETQYF
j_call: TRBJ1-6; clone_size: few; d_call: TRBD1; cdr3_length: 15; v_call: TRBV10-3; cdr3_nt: TGTGCCATCAGTGACGGGACAGTGTATAATTCACCCCTCCACTTT; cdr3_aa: CAISDGTVYNSPLHF
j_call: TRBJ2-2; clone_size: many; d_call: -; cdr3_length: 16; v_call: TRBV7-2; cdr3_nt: TGTGCCAGCAGCAGAGGGGGCGCGGGAGGTCCCGGGGAGCTGTTTTTT; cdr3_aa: CASSRGGAGGPGELFF
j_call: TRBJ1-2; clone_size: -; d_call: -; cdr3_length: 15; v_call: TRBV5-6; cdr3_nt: TGTGCCAGCAGCTTGGGAGAGACGGGGCGGTATGGCTACACCTTC; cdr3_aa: CASSLGETGRYGYTF
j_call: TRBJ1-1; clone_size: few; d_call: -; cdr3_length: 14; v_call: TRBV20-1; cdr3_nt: TGCAGTGCTAGAGGGGAACAGGGGAACACTGAAGCTTTCTTT; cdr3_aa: CSARGEQGNTEAFF